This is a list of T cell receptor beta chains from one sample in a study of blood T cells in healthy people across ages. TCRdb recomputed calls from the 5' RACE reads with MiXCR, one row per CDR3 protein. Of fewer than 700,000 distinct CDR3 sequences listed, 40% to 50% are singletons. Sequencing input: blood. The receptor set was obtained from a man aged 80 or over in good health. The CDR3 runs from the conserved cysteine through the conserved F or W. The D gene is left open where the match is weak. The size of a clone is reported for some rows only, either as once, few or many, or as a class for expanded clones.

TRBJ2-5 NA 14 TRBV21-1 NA TGTGCCAGCAGGACTAGCGAGGAACAAGAGACCCAGTACTTC CASRTSEEQETQYF
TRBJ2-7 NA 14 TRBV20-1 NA TGCAGTGCCGTTGTCGGGACTGGACCTTACGAGCAGTACTTC CSAVVGTGPYEQYF
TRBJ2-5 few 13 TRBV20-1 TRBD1 TGCAGTGCCAACTCAGGGGGTCAAGAGACCCAGTACTTC CSANSGGQETQYF
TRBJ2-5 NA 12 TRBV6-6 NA TGTGCCAGCAGTACCATATCAGATGAGCAGTACTTC CASSTISDEQYF
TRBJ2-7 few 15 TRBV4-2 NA TGTGCCAGCAGCCATGAGGCGACAGTCACCTACGAGCAGTACTTC CASSHEATVTYEQYF
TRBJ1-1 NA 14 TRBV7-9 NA TGTGCCAGCAGCTCCAGTGACTGGGACACTGAAGCTTTCTTT CASSSSDWDTEAFF
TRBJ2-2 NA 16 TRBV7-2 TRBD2 TGTGCCAGCAGCAATACAGCGGGGGCCTTGACCGGGGAGCTGTTTTTT CASSNTAGALTGELFF
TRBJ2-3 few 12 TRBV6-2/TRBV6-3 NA TGTGCCAGCGCCCAAGCGGTAGATACGCAGTATTTT CASAQAVDTQYF
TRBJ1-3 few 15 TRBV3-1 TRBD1 TGTGCCAGCAGCCCGACTGGACAGGGAACAAACACCATATATTTT CASSPTGQGTNTIYF
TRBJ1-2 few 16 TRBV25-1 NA TGTGCCAGCAGTGAGACCTCCTCTGGGCACCTCTATGGCTACACCTTC CASSETSSGHLYGYTF
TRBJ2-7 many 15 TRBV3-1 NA TGTGCCAGCAGCCAAGAAGGAGGCAGGTCCTACGAGCAGTACTTC CASSQEGGRSYEQYF
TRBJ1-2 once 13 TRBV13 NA TGTGCCAGCAGCATAAAACAGGGTGCCGGCTACACCTTC CASSIKQGAGYTF
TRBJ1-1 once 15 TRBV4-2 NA TGTGCCAGCAGCCAAGTTCTCGGAGAGAACACTGAAGCTTTCTTT CASSQVLGENTEAFF
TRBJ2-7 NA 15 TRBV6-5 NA TGTGCCAGTCCAAGGAAACAGGGCTTTCCCTACGAGCAGTACTTC CASPRKQGFPYEQYF
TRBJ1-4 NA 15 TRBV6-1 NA TGTGCCAGCAACCGAGCCGACAGTCAAAATGAAAAACTGTTTTTT CASNRADSQNEKLFF
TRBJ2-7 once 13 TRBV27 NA TGTGCCAGTCAGGACCTACATTCCTACGAGCAGTACTTC CASQDLHSYEQYF
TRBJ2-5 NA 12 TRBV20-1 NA TGCAGTGCTAGGACTAGCCAAGAGACCCAGTACTTC CSARTSQETQYF
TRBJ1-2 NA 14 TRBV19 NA TGTGCCAGTAGTATAAATTCGGGGGTCCGTGGCTACACCTTC CASSINSGVRGYTF
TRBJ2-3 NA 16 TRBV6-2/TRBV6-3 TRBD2 TGTGCCAGCAGTTTTACTAGCGGGAGGCCCACAGATACGCAGTATTTT CASSFTSGRPTDTQYF
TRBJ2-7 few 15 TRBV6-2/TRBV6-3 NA TGTGCCAGCAGGGAAGAGGGAAGGCGGGGATTCGAGCAGTACTTC CASREEGRRGFEQYF
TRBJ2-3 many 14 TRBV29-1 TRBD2 TGCAGCGTCCCATTCCTAGCGGGAGCAGATACGCAGTATTTT CSVPFLAGADTQYF
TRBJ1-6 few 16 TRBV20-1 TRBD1 TGCAGTGCTAGACCTCACGGACAGGACCTGAATTCACCCCTCCACTTT CSARPHGQDLNSPLHF
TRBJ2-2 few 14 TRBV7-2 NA TGTGCCAGCAGCGCGCGACGATCCACCGGGGAGCTGTTTTTT CASSARRSTGELFF
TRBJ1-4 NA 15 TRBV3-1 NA TGTGCCAGCAGCCAAGATCCCCAGATTAATGAAAAACTGTTTTTT CASSQDPQINEKLFF
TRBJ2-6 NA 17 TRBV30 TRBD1 TGTGCCTCACACCGGGACAGAGGGGCGAGGGGGGCCAACGTCCTGACTTTC CASHRDRGARGANVLTF
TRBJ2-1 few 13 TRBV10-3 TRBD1 TGTGCCATCATGGGACAGGGGGCGGATGAGCAGTTCTTC CAIMGQGADEQFF
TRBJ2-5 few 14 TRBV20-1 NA TGCAGTGCTCGCGATGCGGACGGCCGAGGGACCCAGTACTTC CSARDADGRGTQYF
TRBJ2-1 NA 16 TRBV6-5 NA TGTGCCAGCAGTTACTCCCCCGGGGGCCTCTACAATGAGCAGTTCTTC CASSYSPGGLYNEQFF
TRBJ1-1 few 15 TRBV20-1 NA TGCAGTGCTAGTGATCGATGGGGTCGGGTCACTGAAGCTTTCTTT CSASDRWGRVTEAFF
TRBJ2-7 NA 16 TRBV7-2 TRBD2 TGTGCCAGCAGCTTACCTCTAGCGGGGGGCCTCGAAGGGCAGTACTTC CASSLPLAGGLEGQYF
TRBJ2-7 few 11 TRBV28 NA TGTGCCAGCAGCCGGTCATCCGAGCAGTACTTC CASSRSSEQYF
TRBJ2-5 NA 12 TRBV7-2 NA TGTGCCAGCAGCTTTTCCCCAGAGACCCAGTACTTC CASSFSPETQYF
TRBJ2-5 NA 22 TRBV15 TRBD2 TGTGCCACCAGCAGAGATTTCCGCCGAGGCGGTAGCGGGGGAACCGAGTCAGAGACCCAGTACTTC CATSRDFRRGGSGGTESETQYF
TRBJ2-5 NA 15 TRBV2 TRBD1 TGTGCCAGCAATTCCCCGACAGGGGGTACTCGGGAGCAGTACTTC CASNSPTGGTREQYF
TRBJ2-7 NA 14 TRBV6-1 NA TGTGCCAGCAGTGAAATGTACACAACCTACGAGCAGTACTTC CASSEMYTTYEQYF
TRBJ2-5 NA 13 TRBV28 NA TGTGCCAGCAGTATTTGGGCCCTAGAGACCCAGTACTTC CASSIWALETQYF
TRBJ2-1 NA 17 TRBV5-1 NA TGCGCCAGCAGCTTGGGGGGGGCCTACGCGTGGATAAATGAGCAGTTCTTC CASSLGGAYAWINEQFF
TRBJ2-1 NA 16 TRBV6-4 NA TGTGCCAGCAGTTCGACGGGGGCCCTCTCCTACAATGAGCAGTTCTTC CASSSTGALSYNEQFF
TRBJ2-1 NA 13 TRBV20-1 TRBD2 TGCAGTGCTTCTAGCGGCTTCTACAATGAGCAGTTCTTC CSASSGFYNEQFF
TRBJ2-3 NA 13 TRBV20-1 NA TGCAGTGCTAGTACGGGGGGCACAGATACGCAGTATTTT CSASTGGTDTQYF
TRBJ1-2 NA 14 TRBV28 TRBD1 TGTGCCAGCTTCCAGATGGACAGGGACTATGGCTACACCTTC CASFQMDRDYGYTF
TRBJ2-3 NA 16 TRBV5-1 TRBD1 TGCGCCAGCAGCTCCCGGACAGGGGGAAGCACAGATACGAAGTATTTT CASSSRTGGSTDTKYF